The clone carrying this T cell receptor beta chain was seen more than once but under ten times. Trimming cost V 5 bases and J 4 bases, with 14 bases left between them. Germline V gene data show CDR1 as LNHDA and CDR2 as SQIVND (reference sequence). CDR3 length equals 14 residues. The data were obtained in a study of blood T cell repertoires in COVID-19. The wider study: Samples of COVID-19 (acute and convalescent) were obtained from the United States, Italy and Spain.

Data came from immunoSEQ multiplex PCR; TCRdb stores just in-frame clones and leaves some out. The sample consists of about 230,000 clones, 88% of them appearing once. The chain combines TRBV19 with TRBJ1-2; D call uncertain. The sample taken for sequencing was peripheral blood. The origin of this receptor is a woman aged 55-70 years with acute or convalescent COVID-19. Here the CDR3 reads CASSPRPDLYGYTF. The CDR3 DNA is TGTGCCAGTAGTCCCCGCCCAGATCTCTATGGCTACACCTTC.